These 27 T cell receptor beta chains share one sample of origin, sequenced in a study of tissue T cells after allogeneic stem cell transplantation. Time point in this sample: mouse harvest day 7 after allogeneic transplant. Tail vein injection delivered 10^7 T-cell-depleted bone marrow cells and 10^6 splenic CD5+ T cells. Some clones are missing from TCRdb's copy, which holds only in-frame ones; the method was immunoSEQ multiplex PCR. The table shows 4,800 or so clones, with 45% to 55% occurring only once. The sample comprised gut tissue. The source of these receptors is a female BALB/c mouse given C57BL/6 T cells with graft-versus-host disease after an allogeneic hematopoietic cell transplant.

Of note for this clone: Here the gene names and germline are mouse. The read finishes 1 residue shy of the CDR3 end, and the germline J gene is used to complete it. The V call is TRBV23, the J call TRBJ2-3; TRBD1 was called by the table and not checked on the DNA. CDR3 length: 16 amino acids. The germline V gene has CDR1 KGHTA and CDR2 FQNQQP. CDR3 bases read: TGCTCCAGCAGTCAATCGGGACAGGGGCGTGCAGAAACGCTGTAT. Amino acids: CSSSQSGQGRAETLY. The whole CDR3 protein reads CSSSQSGQGRAETLYF. The complete variable domain, with remaining parts taken from reference TRBV23 and TRBJ2-3, reads DAAVTQKPRYLIKMKGQEAEMKCIPEKGHTAVFWYQQKQSKELKFLIYFQNQQPLDQIDMVKERFSAVCPSSSLCSLGIRTCEAEDSALYLCSSSQSGQGRAETLYFGSGTRLTVL.

Sample share makes this clone medium-sized. The germline and genes are mouse ones. Read data end 1 residue before the CDR3 end; the end is taken from the germline J gene. This chain links TRBV26 with TRBJ1-4, with D unclear. The CDR3 extends over 13 amino acids. Germline values: CDR1 KGHPV, CDR2 FQNQEV (reference sequence). Trimming took off 3 bases at V and 3 bases at J, with 5 bases between the two ends. CDR3 protein: CASSLSANERLFF. CDR3 DNA (partial): TGTGCCAGCAGTCTTTCAGCCAACGAAAGATTATTT. Full variable domain (remainder filled in from reference TRBV26 and TRBJ1-4): NSKVIQTPRYLVKGQGQKAKMRCIPEKGHPVVFWYQQNKNNEFKFLINFQNQEVLQQIDMTEKRFSAECPSNSPCSLEIQSSEAGDSALYLCASSLSANERLFFGHGTKLSVL.

This clone showed up just once. Gene and germline names: mouse. Read coverage stops 1 residue before the CDR3 terminus; the germline J gene supplies the remainder. The genes are TRBV23 and TRBJ2-5; TRBD2 is taken as the D call from the table, unchecked against the DNA. The CDR3 has 14 amino acids. From germline, CDR1 is KGHTA and CDR2 FQNQQP. The CDR3 sequence is CSSSQKTGQDTQYF. The CDR3 bases that were read are TGCTCCAGCAGTCAAAAGACTGGGCAAGACACCCAGTAC.

This clone appeared once. The gene symbols are mouse symbols. CDR3 bases read: TGTGCAAGCAGCTTAGTGGCGAGTCAAAACACCTTGTAC. Translation: CASSLVASQNTLY. In full, the CDR3 reads CASSLVASQNTLYF. The chain combines TRBV16 with TRBJ2-4; no firm D call. The sequence runs out 1 residue before the end of the CDR3; the remainder is reconstructed from the germline J gene. Trimming removed 1 base from V and 0 bases from J, with 5 bases in between. The CDR3 has 14 residues. Looked up from germline, CDR1 is SGHSA and CDR2 is FRNQAP.

In the case of this clone: Mouse gene names apply. The CDR3 end falls 1 residue outside the read, so it is completed with the germline J gene. The chain is built from TRBV26 and TRBJ1-2; no definite D call. The V gene's germline CDR1 is KGHPV and CDR2 FQNQEV (reference sequence). The CDR3 covers 14 residues. Trimming stripped 1 base from V and 1 base from J, with 7 bases between. The CDR3 bases that were read are TGTGCCAGCAGTCTGTTCTGGGGAAACTCCGACTACACC. Its translation is CASSLFWGNSDYT. The full CDR3 sequence reads CASSLFWGNSDYTF.

About this clone: Mouse gene names and germline throughout. The CDR3 end lies 1 residue beyond the end of the read and is filled in from the germline J gene. The rearrangement joins TRBV13-1 to TRBJ2-7; unclear D gene. The CDR3 consists of 12 residues. V was trimmed by 0 bases and J by 2 bases, leaving 3 bases between them. Germline V gene sequence: CDR1 NSHNY, CDR2 SYGAGN. The CDR3 spells CASSDEPYEQYF. CDR3 bases read: TGTGCCAGCAGTGATGAGCCCTATGAACAGTAC.

This clone was observed once. Gene names refer to mouse genes. The read ends 1 residue early relative to the CDR3; the germline J gene fills the gap. The chain carries TRBV4 and TRBJ2-4; 8 bases match TRBD2. The CDR3 extends over 14 amino acids. The germline V gene encodes CDR1 LGHDT and CDR2 YNNKQL (reference sequence). V dropped 5 bases and J dropped 2; count of bases not matched to a gene: 3. The CDR3 sequence: CASSPDWVQNTLYF. The CDR3 bases that were read are TGTGCCAGCAGCCCGGACTGGGTTCAAAACACCTTGTAC.

Worth noting for this clone: Here the gene names and germline are mouse. The read is 1 residue too short to cover the CDR3 end, so that end is filled in from the germline J gene. The chain links TRBV3 to TRBJ2-5; the D is unclear. The CDR3 is made up of 12 amino acids. Per the germline V gene, CDR1 is SNHLY and CDR2 is FYNGKV (reference sequence). V shed 1 base and J shed 2 bases, with 1 base lying between them. The sequenced CDR3 bases are TGTGCCAGCAGCTTAGTCCAAGACACCCAGTAC. As protein: CASSLVQDTQY. The CDR3 in its entirety is CASSLVQDTQYF.

This clone has more than one count but fewer than ten. Gene names denote mouse genes. The observed sequence ends 1 residue before the CDR3 terminus, with the missing tail filled in from the germline J gene. The chain is built from TRBV3 and TRBJ2-5, with 8 bases fitting TRBD2. Germline V CDR1 and CDR2: SNHLY, FYNGKV (reference sequence). The CDR3 sequence is 13 residues long. V gave up 5 bases and J gave up 6 bases; unmatched junction bases: 4. CDR3 protein: CASSILGEDTQYF. The CDR3 bases that were read are TGTGCCAGCAGCATACTGGGGGAGGACACCCAGTAC.

This clone was seen only a few times. Any gene name here is a mouse gene name. Read coverage stops 1 residue before the CDR3 terminus; the germline J gene supplies the remainder. The chain recombines TRBV2 with TRBJ1-5; weak D call: TRBD1 (5 bases). The CDR3 contains 13 residues. The germline V gene has CDR1 LGHNA and CDR2 YSYQKL. V was cut by 2 bases and J by 3 bases, with 5 bases left in between. The covered CDR3 bases are TGTGCCAGCAGCCAACAGGGCAACCAGGCTCCGCTT. The encoded protein is CASSQQGNQAPL. From start to end, the CDR3 is CASSQQGNQAPLF.

About this clone: Mouse gene names and germline throughout. The CDR3 extends 1 residue past the end of the read, so its final part is completed from the germline J gene. The rearrangement links TRBV16 to TRBJ2-4; D gene unclear. Trimming took off 6 bases at V and 0 bases at J, with 10 bases between the two ends. There are 14 residues in the CDR3. CDR1 SGHSA and CDR2 FRNQAP come from the germline V gene. CDR3 amino acids: CASRPTRSQNTLYF. CDR3 DNA, as far as it was read: TGTGCAAGCAGGCCTACTCGTAGTCAAAACACCTTGTAC.

Comment on this clone: The listed genes are named as in mouse. Read coverage stops 1 residue before the CDR3 terminus; the germline J gene supplies the remainder. This chain links TRBV3 with TRBJ2-7, with a possible D match to TRBD2 (6 bases). The germline V gene has CDR1 SNHLY and CDR2 FYNGKV (reference sequence). The V end lost 1 base, the J end lost 0 bases, and 10 bases lay between the germline ends. The CDR3 runs to 15 residues. Incomplete CDR3 DNA: TGTGCCAGCAGCTTAGGCTGGGGCCACTCCTATGAACAGTAC. As protein: CASSLGWGHSYEQY. The whole CDR3 reads CASSLGWGHSYEQYF.

On this clone: Gene names denote mouse genes. The read terminates 1 residue ahead of where the CDR3 ends, so the germline J gene completes it. V is TRBV4 and J is TRBJ1-2; possibly TRBD1 for D (5 bases). Germline CDR1 and CDR2: LGHDT and YNNKQL (reference sequence). CDR3 length: 13 amino acids. V lost 4 bases and J 6 bases, leaving 12 bases between the germline ends. The CDR3 protein is CASSFTGGADYTF. Partial CDR3 DNA: TGTGCCAGCAGCTTTACAGGAGGGGCCGACTACACC. The whole variable domain, remainder taken from reference TRBV4 and TRBJ1-2, is ETAVFQTPNYHVTQVGNEVSFNCKQTLGHDTMYWYKQDSKKLLKIMFSYNNKQLIVNETVPRRFSPQSSDKAHLNLRIKSVEPEDSAVYLCASSFTGGADYTFGSGTRLLVI.

This clone has only a few counts. The genes and germline here are from mouse. The CDR3 end is not reached by the read, which stops 1 residue before it; the germline J gene fills it in. The V gene is TRBV13-2, the J gene TRBJ1-1; D gene ambiguous. The CDR3 runs 9 residues. With 5 bases removed from V and 7 bases from J, the gap between germline ends came to 3 bases. Germline CDR1 and CDR2: NNHNN and SYGAGS (reference sequence). The CDR3 is CASGREVFF. The part of the CDR3 DNA that was read is TGTGCCAGCGGCAGAGAAGTCTTC.

As for this clone: Gene names are the mouse ones. The read ends 1 residue before the CDR3 terminus; that terminus is restored from the germline J gene. The V and J genes are TRBV26 and TRBJ2-7; D may be TRBD1 (6 bases). V lost 4 bases and J lost 4, with 8 bases in between. Germline CDR1 is KGHPV and CDR2 is FQNQEV (reference sequence). The CDR3 runs to 12 residues. CDR3 DNA (partial): TGTGCCAGCAGTCGGGACAAATATGAACAGTAC. Protein: CASSRDKYEQY. From start to end, the CDR3 is CASSRDKYEQYF.

This clone was observed a few times. Gene names are the mouse ones. The sequenced fragment ends 1 residue before the CDR3 boundary, so the rest is inferred from the germline J gene. V is TRBV13-1 and J is TRBJ2-3; 10 bases are a match to TRBD1. J gave up 0 bases and V 7 bases, and 2 bases lay outside the gene matches. The CDR3 consists of 14 residues. Germline lookup yields CDR1 NSHNY and CDR2 SYGAGN. Incomplete CDR3 DNA: TGTGCCAGCGGGACAGGGGAAAGTGCAGAAACGCTGTAT. It specifies CASGTGESAETLY. The CDR3, in full, reads CASGTGESAETLYF.

As to this clone: Sequence at one end of the junction differs from germline and may be a read error. The genes and germline here are from mouse. The read terminates 1 residue ahead of where the CDR3 ends, so the germline J gene completes it. The chain recombines TRBV1 with TRBJ1-5; 11 bases fit TRBD1. Germline assignment: CDR1 NSQYPW and CDR2 LRSPGD (reference sequence). CDR3 length: 14 amino acids. The CDR3 DNA, read in part, is TGCGCCTGCAGTGCACGGGACAGGGGGCAGGCTCCGCTT. Translation gives CACSARDRGQAPL. The CDR3 in its entirety is CACSARDRGQAPLF.

Points on this clone: Gene names follow the mouse nomenclature. The sequenced fragment ends 1 residue before the CDR3 boundary, so the rest is inferred from the germline J gene. This sequence joins TRBV29 and TRBJ2-5; TRBD1 is a possible D gene (6 bases). The germline V and J ends were trimmed by 7 bases and 2 bases, with 13 bases remaining between them. The V gene's germline CDR1 is MSHET and CDR2 SYDVDS. This CDR3 spans 14 amino acids. The CDR3 region is CASIQQGGQDTQYF. Incomplete CDR3 DNA: TGTGCTAGCATTCAACAGGGTGGCCAAGACACCCAGTAC.

This clone was counted between two and nine times. Any gene name here is a mouse gene name. The read ends 1 residue early relative to the CDR3; the germline J gene fills the gap. The chain uses TRBV26 and TRBJ2-5, with 7 bases lining up with TRBD2. This CDR3 is 13 amino acids long. The V and J ends lost 5 bases and 5 bases, in that order; junction bases with no gene match: 4. Germline V CDR1 and CDR2: KGHPV, FQNQEV (reference sequence). CDR3 DNA, as far as it was read: TGTGCCAGCAGTTACTGGGGAGGAGACACCCAGTAC. Its protein is CASSYWGGDTQY. The CDR3 as a whole reads CASSYWGGDTQYF. Full variable domain (remainder filled in from reference TRBV26 and TRBJ2-5): NSKVIQTPRYLVKGQGQKAKMRCIPEKGHPVVFWYQQNKNNEFKFLINFQNQEVLQQIDMTEKRFSAECPSNSPCSLEIQSSEAGDSALYLCASSYWGGDTQYFGPGTRLLVL.

For this clone: Gene names follow the mouse nomenclature. The CDR3 end lies 1 residue beyond the end of the read and is filled in from the germline J gene. This rearrangement joins TRBV19 to TRBJ2-2; D not resolved. V gave up 6 bases and J gave up 1 base, with 7 bases separating them. CDR1 and CDR2 from the germline V gene are FNHDT and SITEND (reference sequence). The CDR3 runs 13 residues. Partial CDR3 DNA: TGTGCCAGCAACTTCAAAAACACCGGGCAGCTCTAC. Its translation is CASNFKNTGQLY. The whole CDR3 protein reads CASNFKNTGQLYF.

About this clone itself: Mouse germline and gene names are used. The read terminates 1 residue ahead of where the CDR3 ends, so the germline J gene completes it. The rearrangement joins TRBV5 to TRBJ1-3, with D uncertain. Between the trimmed V and J ends, which lost 1 base and 0 bases, there was a span of 4 bases. This CDR3 comprises 14 residues. Germline V lookup: CDR1 LGHNA, CDR2 YNLKQL (reference sequence). The chain's CDR3 is CASSQVGSGNTLYF. CDR3 DNA, as far as it was read: TGTGCCAGCAGCCAAGTGGGTTCTGGAAATACGCTCTAT.

By sample fraction, this clone is large. Gene names are mouse gene names. The CDR3 end lies 1 residue beyond the end of the read and is filled in from the germline J gene. This chain connects TRBV16 to TRBJ1-2, with D hard to call. V shed 1 base and J shed 4 bases, with 7 bases lying between them. The CDR3 sequence is 13 residues long. The germline V gene has CDR1 SGHSA and CDR2 FRNQAP. The CDR3 DNA, read in part, is TGTGCAAGCAGCTTAGGGGGTACCTCCGACTACACC. Translating gives CASSLGGTSDYT. The full CDR3 sequence reads CASSLGGTSDYTF.

This clone was seen only once. Genes and germline come from the mouse. The observed sequence ends 1 residue before the CDR3 terminus, with the missing tail filled in from the germline J gene. The V gene is TRBV19, the J gene TRBJ1-1, with 10 bases that match TRBD1. With 2 bases clipped from V and 1 base from J, the junction kept 5 bases outside the gene matches. CDR1 is FNHDT and CDR2 is SITEND in the germline V gene (reference sequence). This CDR3 is built from 16 residues. CDR3: CASSIRDRGRNTEVFF. Partial CDR3 DNA: TGTGCCAGCAGTATCCGGGACAGGGGAAGGAACACAGAAGTCTTC.

This clone occurred a few times. Gene labels here are mouse ones. The sequenced fragment ends 1 residue before the CDR3 boundary, so the rest is inferred from the germline J gene. The chain uses TRBV2 and TRBJ2-7; weak D call: TRBD1 (7 bases). Trimming took off 0 bases at V and 4 bases at J, with 16 bases between the two ends. Looked up from germline, CDR1 is LGHNA and CDR2 is YSYQKL. CDR3 length: 16 residues. This CDR3 is CASSQDTPGGRYEQYF. The DNA read from the CDR3 is TGTGCCAGCAGCCAAGATACCCCAGGGGGGAGGTATGAACAGTAC.

As for this clone: The gene symbols are mouse symbols. The read halts 1 residue ahead of the CDR3 end, with the missing end drawn from the germline J gene. The rearrangement uses TRBV16 and TRBJ2-3; the D is unclear. V was trimmed by 3 bases and J by 6 bases, leaving 7 bases between them. The CDR3 consists of 12 residues. Germline V gives CDR1 SGHSA, CDR2 FRNQAP. The CDR3 spells CASSFPGETLYF. CDR3 DNA (partial): TGTGCAAGCAGCTTCCCGGGGGAAACGCTGTAT.

Notes on this clone: The gene names here belong to mouse. The read stops 1 residue short of the end of the CDR3; the missing end is completed from the germline J gene. The chain is built from TRBV3 and TRBJ2-7; no firm D call. This CDR3 contains 15 residues. CDR1 and CDR2 from the germline V gene are SNHLY and FYNGKV (reference sequence). V was shortened by 2 bases and J by 0 bases, with 11 bases between the two germline ends. The chain's CDR3 is CASSLLPGPSYEQYF. The sequenced part of the CDR3 DNA is TGTGCCAGCAGCTTATTACCGGGCCCCTCCTATGAACAGTAC.

The table lists this clone with a count of one. Genes and germline come from the mouse. The read is 1 residue too short to cover the CDR3 end, so that end is filled in from the germline J gene. This chain connects TRBV13-3 to TRBJ1-1, with a weak D call TRBD1 (5 bases). The CDR3 spans 15 residues. CDR1 is NNHDY, CDR2 SYVADS, per germline. Trimming took 1 base from V and 8 from J, leaving 18 bases between them. Partial CDR3 DNA: TGTGCCAGCAGTGATTCCGCAGGGACGAGGTGGGAAGTCTTC. It encodes CASSDSAGTRWEVF. The entire CDR3 protein is CASSDSAGTRWEVFF.